A selection of T cell receptor beta chains follows, all from one sample in a study of blood T cells in healthy people across ages. TCRdb re-called the 5' RACE reads through MiXCR, storing one row per CDR3 protein. This sample yields hundreds of thousands of distinct CDR3 sequences, of which 45% to 50% are seen a single time; 25% to 35% belongs to the top ten. The material sequenced was blood. These receptors all stem from a woman aged 60 to 75 in good health. Both conserved end residues are part of each CDR3. A D gene is named only where the DNA matches it firmly. Part of the rows lack a size; the others show once, few, many or a class for expanded clones.

NA | TRBJ1-2 | NA | TRBV5-1 | CASSLDQGSNYGYTF | TGCGCCAGCAGCTTGGATCAGGGATCTAACTATGGCTACACCTTC
NA | TRBJ2-1 | TRBD2 | TRBV2 | CASTPILAGKNEQFF | TGTGCCAGCACCCCCATACTAGCGGGCAAAAATGAGCAGTTCTTC
NA | TRBJ2-5 | TRBD2 | TRBV28 | CASSPIAGVGETQYF | TGTGCCAGCAGTCCCATAGCGGGAGTGGGAGAGACCCAGTACTTC
NA | TRBJ2-5 | TRBD2 | TRBV28 | CASSFELAGGPRDETQYF | TGTGCCAGCAGTTTCGAACTAGCGGGAGGGCCAAGGGACGAGACCCAGTACTTC
few | TRBJ2-5 | NA | TRBV20-1 | CSARDSGDTKETQYF | TGCAGTGCTAGAGATTCGGGTGACACAAAAGAGACCCAGTACTTC
NA | TRBJ2-7 | NA | TRBV28 | CASVLALGSHEQYF | TGTGCCAGCGTCCTCGCCCTGGGGAGTCATGAGCAGTACTTC
NA | TRBJ2-3 | NA | TRBV7-2 | CASSFQRGKGDTQYF | TGTGCCAGCAGCTTCCAACGGGGTAAAGGGGATACGCAGTATTTT
NA | TRBJ2-5 | TRBD2 | TRBV4-3 | CASSRGTKQETQYF | TGCGCCAGCAGCCGAGGGACTAAGCAAGAGACCCAGTACTTC
NA | TRBJ2-5 | TRBD2 | TRBV11-2 | CASSSFSGGGETQYF | TGTGCCAGCAGCTCCTTTTCGGGAGGAGGGGAGACCCAGTACTTC
NA | TRBJ1-2 | NA | TRBV20-1 | CSARDTVLYGYTF | TGCAGTGCTAGGGATACAGTACTCTATGGCTACACCTTC
NA | TRBJ2-3 | TRBD2 | TRBV10-3 | CAISPGSGRTLSDTQYF | TGTGCCATCAGCCCGGGTAGCGGGAGGACCCTGTCAGATACGCAGTATTTT
few | TRBJ2-3 | NA | TRBV4-3 | CASRDIQYTQYF | TGCGCCAGCAGGGACATTCAATATACGCAGTATTTT
NA | TRBJ2-1 | TRBD2 | TRBV14 | CARPTSGSSYNEQFF | TGTGCCAGGCCGACTAGCGGGAGCTCCTACAATGAGCAGTTCTTC
NA | TRBJ2-3 | TRBD1 | TRBV7-2 | CTSSHRQGEGTDTQYF | TGTACCAGCAGCCACCGACAGGGGGAAGGGACAGATACGCAGTATTTT
NA | TRBJ1-5 | TRBD1 | TRBV28 | CASSLYGTALNQPQHF | TGTGCCAGCAGTTTATATGGGACAGCCCTCAATCAGCCCCAGCATTTT
NA | TRBJ2-5 | TRBD1 | TRBV18 | CASSPPDRLYQETQYF | TGTGCCAGCTCTCCCCCGGACAGGCTCTACCAAGAGACCCAGTACTTC
NA | TRBJ2-3 | NA | TRBV7-2 | CASSLGVDGSQYF | TGTGCCAGCAGCTTGGGCGTGGACGGCTCTCAGTATTTT
NA | TRBJ2-1 | TRBD2 | TRBV7-2 | CASSFSGVAYNEQFF | TGTGCCAGCAGCTTCAGCGGGGTCGCCTACAATGAGCAGTTCTTC
NA | TRBJ2-1 | TRBD2 | TRBV20-1 | CSTSGSWYNEQFF | TGCAGTACAAGCGGGAGCTGGTACAATGAGCAGTTCTTC
NA | TRBJ1-6 | TRBD1 | TRBV3-1 | CASRKGQGGLDSPLHF | TGTGCCAGCCGCAAAGGACAGGGCGGATTGGATTCACCCCTCCACTTT